This is a list of T cell receptor beta chains from one sample in a study of OX40 agonist ivuxolimab in advanced cancers. This table comes from immunoSEQ multiplex PCR, and its TCRdb copy is limited to in-frame clones, with some not included. Among more than 9,500 clones listed, roughly 80% were seen once. The sequencing used CD4+ or CD8+ T cells sorted from blood, collected in a trial of the OX40 agonist ivuxolimab. The receptors derive from an adult with an advanced solid tumor such as melanoma, head and neck, liver or kidney cancer. The CDR3 runs from the conserved cysteine through the conserved F or W. A D gene is named only where the DNA matches it firmly. Only part of the rows carry a size: once, few, many, or a class if the clone is expanded.

j_call d_call clone_size v_call cdr3_nt cdr3_aa
TRBJ2-7 NA NA TRBV7-6 TGTGCCAGCAGCTCGAGGCTGGAGCAGTACTTC CASSSRLEQYF
TRBJ2-3 TRBD1 few TRBV13 TGTGCCAGCAGCTTGAGGGGGCCGGATACGCAGTATTTT CASSLRGPDTQYF
TRBJ2-7 TRBD2 NA TRBV29-1 TGCAGCGTTTCCCGCGGGGGGGACGAGCAGTACTTC CSVSRGGDEQYF
TRBJ2-1 NA NA TRBV4-3 TGCGCCAGCAGCCAGGGACGGATCAATGAGCAGTTCTTC CASSQGRINEQFF
TRBJ2-7 NA NA TRBV6-1 TGTGCCACTCTGACAGACTACTACGAGCAGTACTTC CATLTDYYEQYF
TRBJ1-6 TRBD1 NA TRBV5-1 TGCGCCAGCAGCAACACCGGGACAGGGGGTCTGGGTTCACCCCTCCACTTT CASSNTGTGGLGSPLHF
TRBJ2-1 TRBD1 NA TRBV7-9 TGTGCCAGCAGCTTGGCAGGGGGCCCCTACAATGAGCAGTTCTTC CASSLAGGPYNEQFF
TRBJ1-5 NA NA TRBV9 TGTGCCAGCACATTAAGCGATGGAGGATCCTATAGCAATCAGCCCCAGCATTTT CASTLSDGGSYSNQPQHF
TRBJ2-6 NA medium-sized TRBV6-4 TGTGCCAGCAGTGACTCGGGGGGTTCTGGGGCCAACGTCCTGACTTTC CASSDSGGSGANVLTF
TRBJ1-1 NA NA TRBV29-1 TGCAGCGGGGGGGACTTTGAAGCTTTCTTT CSGGDFEAFF
TRBJ1-4 NA NA TRBV4-3 TGCGCCGGCAGCCAGAAAACAGGAGAACTGTTTTTT CAGSQKTGELFF
TRBJ2-2 NA NA TRBV4-2 TGTGCCAGCACACCCTTCCGGGGCACCGGGGAGCTGTTTTTT CASTPFRGTGELFF
TRBJ1-6 TRBD1 NA TRBV12-5 TGTGCTAGTGCGACGGACAGGGGGCGCACCTATAATTCACCCCTCCACTTT CASATDRGRTYNSPLHF
TRBJ2-3 NA once TRBV7-9 TGTGCCAGCAGCTTCCGGCCAACGGCAGCAGATACGCAGTATTTT CASSFRPTAADTQYF
TRBJ2-3 NA NA TRBV4-3 TGCGCCAGCAGCCAAGGAGTAGGGGAACGCACAGATACGCAGTATTTT CASSQGVGERTDTQYF
TRBJ1-1 TRBD1 NA TRBV9 TGTGCCAGCAGCGGAAAGACAGGGTTGAACACTGAAGCTTTCTTT CASSGKTGLNTEAFF
TRBJ1-4 NA NA TRBV4-1 TGCGCCAGCAGCCAAGTCGAGGTAGAAGGCGAAAAACTGTTTTTT CASSQVEVEGEKLFF
TRBJ1-2 NA NA TRBV27 TGTGCCAGCAGTCCCCAGAGACAGTCCGATGGCTACACCTTC CASSPQRQSDGYTF
TRBJ2-2 NA NA TRBV5-6 TGTGCCAGCAGCTCAACCACGGACTGGGGCACCGGGGAGCTGTTTTTT CASSSTTDWGTGELFF
TRBJ2-5 TRBD2 NA TRBV11-1 TGTGCCAGCAGCTCAATGGACCTAGCGGGAGATTTAGAGACCCAGTACTTC CASSSMDLAGDLETQYF
TRBJ2-3 NA NA TRBV15 TGTGCCACCAGCCCTGATAGCACAGATACGCAGTATTTT CATSPDSTDTQYF
TRBJ2-1 TRBD2 medium-sized TRBV19 TGTGCCAGTAGTACCACTAGCGACAGCTACAATGAGCAGTTCTTC CASSTTSDSYNEQFF
TRBJ1-3 NA NA TRBV29-1 TGCAGCGTTGAGGAGGGAGGGGGGACTGGAAACACCATATATTTT CSVEEGGGTGNTIYF
TRBJ2-3 TRBD2 few TRBV7-6 TGTGCCAGCAGCTTACTAGCGGGAGGGCCTATAGATACGCAGTATTTT CASSLLAGGPIDTQYF
TRBJ2-2 NA medium-sized TRBV25-1 TGTGCCAGCAGTGAATTCCGGGATGGGAACACCGGGGAGCTGTTTTTT CASSEFRDGNTGELFF
TRBJ1-1 NA NA TRBV9 TGTGCCAGCAGCGTAGCCTTGAGCACTGAAGCTTTCTTT CASSVALSTEAFF
TRBJ1-4 NA NA TRBV10-1 TGCGCCAGCCCATCGGGTGAAAAACTGTTTTTT CASPSGEKLFF
TRBJ1-1 TRBD1 NA TRBV9 TGTGCCAGCGGCGCAGGGGGCCCTGAAGCTTTCTTT CASGAGGPEAFF
TRBJ2-2 NA NA TRBV7-3 TGTGCCAGCAGCTCCCCTACCGGGGAGCTGTTTTTT CASSSPTGELFF